This TCR beta chain derives from a study of cytomegalovirus exposure and HLA in healthy donors. Study-level findings and limits: In presence/absence analyses, roughly uniform sequencing depth across donors was assumed. The only immune exposure information that was available was CMV serostatus.

The ends were cut back, 8 bases at V and 0 bases at J, with 19 bases in the middle. Germline CDR1 is SEHNR and CDR2 is FQNEAQ (reference sequence). The CDR3 extends over 16 amino acids. Both 60 Vbeta primers and 13 Jbeta primers went into the PCR. Sequencing used immunoSEQ multiplex PCR; TCRdb keeps in-frame clones, though not all of them. This table holds around 100,000 clones, 76% found once. With respect to this clone: Its target is unknown.

This receptor was obtained from a man between 35 and 55 years old in good health and CMV-seronegative. The sample consisted of PBMCs. V usage is TRBV7-9 and J usage is TRBJ1-1; a weak D match, TRBD1 (5 bases). CDR3 bases: TGTGCCAGCCCCGACCGGGTAGGGGCCGTGAACACTGAAGCTTTCTTT. It specifies CASPDRVGAVNTEAFF. The full variable domain, rest sourced from reference TRBV7-9 and TRBJ1-1, is DTGVSQNPRHKITKRGQNVTFRCDPISEHNRLYWYRQTLGQGPEFLTYFQNEAQLEKSRLLSDRFSAERPKGSFSTLEIQRTEQGDSAMYLCASPDRVGAVNTEAFFGQGTRLTVV.